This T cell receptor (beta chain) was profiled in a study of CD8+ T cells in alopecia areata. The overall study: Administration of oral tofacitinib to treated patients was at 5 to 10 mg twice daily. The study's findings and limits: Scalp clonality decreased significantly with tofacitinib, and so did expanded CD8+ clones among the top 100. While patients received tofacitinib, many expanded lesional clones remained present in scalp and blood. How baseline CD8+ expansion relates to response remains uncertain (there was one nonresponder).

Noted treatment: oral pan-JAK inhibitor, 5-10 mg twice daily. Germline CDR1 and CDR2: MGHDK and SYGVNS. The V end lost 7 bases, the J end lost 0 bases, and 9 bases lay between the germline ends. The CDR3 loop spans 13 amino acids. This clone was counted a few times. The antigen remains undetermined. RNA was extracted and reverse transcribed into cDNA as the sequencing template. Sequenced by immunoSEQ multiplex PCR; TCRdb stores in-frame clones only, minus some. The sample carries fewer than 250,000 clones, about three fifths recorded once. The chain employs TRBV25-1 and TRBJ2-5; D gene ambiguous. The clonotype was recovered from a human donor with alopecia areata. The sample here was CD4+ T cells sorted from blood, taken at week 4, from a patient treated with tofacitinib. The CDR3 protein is CASTNSHQETQYF. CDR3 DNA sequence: TGTGCCAGCACCAACAGCCACCAAGAGACCCAGTACTTC.